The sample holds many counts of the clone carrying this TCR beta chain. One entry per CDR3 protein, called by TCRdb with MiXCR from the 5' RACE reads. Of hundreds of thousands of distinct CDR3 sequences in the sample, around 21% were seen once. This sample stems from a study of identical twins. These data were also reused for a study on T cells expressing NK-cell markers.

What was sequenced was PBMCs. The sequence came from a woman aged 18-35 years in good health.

This CDR3 reads CAISERRGGDTDTQYF. In nucleotides, the CDR3 is TGTGCCATCAGTGAAAGGCGGGGGGGCGACACAGATACGCAGTATTTT. The gene calls are TRBV10-3 and TRBJ2-3; 9 bases align to TRBD2. Germline lookup yields CDR1 ENHRY and CDR2 SYGVKD. This CDR3 is 16 amino acids long. Trimming cost V 3 bases and J 2 bases; bases outside gene matches: 6.